This T cell receptor beta chain was identified during a study of early T cells in non-severe SARS-CoV-2 infection. The CDR3 is 13 amino acids. J gave up 10 bases and V 6 bases, and 8 bases lay outside the gene matches. Germline CDR1 is SGHRS and CDR2 is YFSETQ. This clonotype was seen a few times. Each cDNA molecule carried a unique molecular identifier. Each CDR3 protein is one row after TCRdb ran MiXCR on the 5' RACE reads. The profile shows just under 65,000 distinct CDR3 sequences, over 9% of them singletons. The input for sequencing was whole blood, taken at baseline. This TCR came from an adult who was a healthcare worker with PCR-confirmed SARS-CoV-2 infection or an uninfected control (not recorded which). The gene calls are TRBV5-1 and TRBJ2-1, with 9 positions matching TRBD1. The CDR3 is CASIETGGYEQFF. The CDR3 region has the DNA TGCGCCAGCATTGAGACAGGGGGATACGAGCAGTTCTTC.